This T cell receptor beta chain was sequenced in a study of OX40 agonist ivuxolimab in advanced cancers. Study-wide background: Patients were dosed intravenously with ivuxolimab at 0.01 to 10 mg/kg every 2 weeks. Eligibility admitted prior anti-PD-1, anti-PD-L1 or anti-CTLA-4 therapy; 40% had some. Overall study results and limits: On average, a greater number of expanded clones characterised CD8+ T cells relative to CD4+.

With regard to this clone: Its antigen is currently unknown.

Using immunoSEQ multiplex PCR, the repertoire was profiled, and TCRdb retains in-frame clones only, with some absent. Seen here are tens of thousands of clones, 80% to 90% observed once, and the top ten hold 0.3% to 0.4%. The CDR3 extends over 13 amino acids. V lost 4 bases and J lost 0, with 6 bases in between. Germline-derived CDR1 and CDR2 are SGHTA and FQGTGA. Autoimmune disease history or systemic immunosuppression was exclusionary. Source: CD4+ or CD8+ T cells sorted from blood, taken in a trial of the OX40 agonist ivuxolimab. V gene TRBV7-3 combines with J gene TRBJ2-5, with D uncertain. This clonotype was obtained from an adult with an advanced solid tumor such as melanoma, head and neck, liver or kidney cancer. DNA for the CDR3: TGTGCCAGCAGCTCCTTGTACCAAGAGACCCAGTACTTC. Translated: CASSSLYQETQYF.